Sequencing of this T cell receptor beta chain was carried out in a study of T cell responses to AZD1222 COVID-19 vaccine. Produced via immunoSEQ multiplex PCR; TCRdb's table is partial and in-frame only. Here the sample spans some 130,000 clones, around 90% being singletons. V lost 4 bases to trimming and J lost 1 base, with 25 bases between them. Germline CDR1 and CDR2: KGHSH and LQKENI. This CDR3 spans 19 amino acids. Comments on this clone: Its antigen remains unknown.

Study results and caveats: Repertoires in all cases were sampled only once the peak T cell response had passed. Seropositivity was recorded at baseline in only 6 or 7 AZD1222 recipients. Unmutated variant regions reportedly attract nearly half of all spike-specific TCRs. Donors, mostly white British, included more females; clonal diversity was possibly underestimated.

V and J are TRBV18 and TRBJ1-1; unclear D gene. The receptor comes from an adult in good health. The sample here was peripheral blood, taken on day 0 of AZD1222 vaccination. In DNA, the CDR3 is TGTGCCAGCTCACGGGCCTTACGGAGCAAGTTAGGCGAGAACACTGAAGCTTTCTTT. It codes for CASSRALRSKLGENTEAFF.